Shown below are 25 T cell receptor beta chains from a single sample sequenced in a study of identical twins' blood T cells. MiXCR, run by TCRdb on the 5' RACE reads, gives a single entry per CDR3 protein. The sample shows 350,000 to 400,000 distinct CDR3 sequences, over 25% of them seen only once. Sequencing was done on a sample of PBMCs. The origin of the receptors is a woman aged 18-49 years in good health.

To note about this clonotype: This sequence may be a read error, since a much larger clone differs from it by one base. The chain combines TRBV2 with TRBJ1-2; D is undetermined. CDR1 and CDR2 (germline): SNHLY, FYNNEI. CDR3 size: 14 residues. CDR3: CGSSEASPFWGYTF. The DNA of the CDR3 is TGTGGCAGCAGTGAAGCGAGCCCCTTTTGGGGCTACACCTTC.

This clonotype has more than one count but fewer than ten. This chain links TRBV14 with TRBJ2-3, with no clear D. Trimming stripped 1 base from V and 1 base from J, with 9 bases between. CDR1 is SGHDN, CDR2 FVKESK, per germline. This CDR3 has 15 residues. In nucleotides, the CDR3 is TGTGCCAGCAGCCAAGGACTCATGGGCACAGATACGCAGTATTTT. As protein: CASSQGLMGTDTQYF.

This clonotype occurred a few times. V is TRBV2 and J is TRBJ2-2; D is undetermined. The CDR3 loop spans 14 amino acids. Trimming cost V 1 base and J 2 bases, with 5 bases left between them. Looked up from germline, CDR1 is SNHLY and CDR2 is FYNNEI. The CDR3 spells CASSEGANTGELFF. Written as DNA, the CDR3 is TGTGCCAGCAGTGAAGGGGCTAACACCGGGGAGCTGTTTTTT. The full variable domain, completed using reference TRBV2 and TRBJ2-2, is EPEVTQTPSHQVTQMGQEVILRCVPISNHLYFYWYRQILGQKVEFLVSFYNNEISEKSEIFDDQFSVERPDGSNFTLKIRSTKLEDSAMYFCASSEGANTGELFFGEGSRLTVL.

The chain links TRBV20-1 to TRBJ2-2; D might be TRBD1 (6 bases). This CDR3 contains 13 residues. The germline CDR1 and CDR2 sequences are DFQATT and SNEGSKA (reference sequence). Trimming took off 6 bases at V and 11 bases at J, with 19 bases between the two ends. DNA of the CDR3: TGCAGTGCCGGGACAACTCAAAGGGGAGAGCTGTTTTTT. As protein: CSAGTTQRGELFF.

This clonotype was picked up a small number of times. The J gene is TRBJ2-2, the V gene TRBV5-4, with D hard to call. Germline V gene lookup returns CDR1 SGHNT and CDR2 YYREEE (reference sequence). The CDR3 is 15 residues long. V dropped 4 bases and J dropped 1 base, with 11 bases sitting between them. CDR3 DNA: TGTGCCAGCAGCAAAGGGTTCCAGAACACCGGGGAGCTGTTTTTT. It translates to CASSKGFQNTGELFF. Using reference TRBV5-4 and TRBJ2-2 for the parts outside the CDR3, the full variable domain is ETGVTQSPTHLIKTRGQQVTLRCSSQSGHNTVSWYQQALGQGPQFIFQYYREEENGRGNFPPRFSGLQFPNYSSELNVNALELDDSALYLCASSKGFQNTGELFFGEGSRLTVL.

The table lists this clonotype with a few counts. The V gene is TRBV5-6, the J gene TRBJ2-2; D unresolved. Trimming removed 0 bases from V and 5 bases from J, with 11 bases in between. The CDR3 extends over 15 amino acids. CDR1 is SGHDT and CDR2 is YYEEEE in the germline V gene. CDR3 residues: CASSLVSRDTGELFF. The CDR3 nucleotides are TGTGCCAGCAGCTTGGTGTCAAGGGATACCGGGGAGCTGTTTTTT.

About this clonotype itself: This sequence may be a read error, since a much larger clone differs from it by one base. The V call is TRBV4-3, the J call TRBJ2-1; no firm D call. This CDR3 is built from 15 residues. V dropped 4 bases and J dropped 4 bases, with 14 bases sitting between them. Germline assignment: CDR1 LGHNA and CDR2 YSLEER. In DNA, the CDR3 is TGCGCCAGCAGCCTGGACGGGTGGGCTTACAATGAGCAGTTCTTC. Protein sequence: CASSLDGWAYNEQFF.

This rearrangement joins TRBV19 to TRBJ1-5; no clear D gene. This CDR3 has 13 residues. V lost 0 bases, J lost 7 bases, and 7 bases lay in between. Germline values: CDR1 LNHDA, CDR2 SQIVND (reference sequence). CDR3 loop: CASSIEAGQPQHF. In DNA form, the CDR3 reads TGTGCCAGTAGTATAGAGGCAGGCCAGCCCCAGCATTTT.

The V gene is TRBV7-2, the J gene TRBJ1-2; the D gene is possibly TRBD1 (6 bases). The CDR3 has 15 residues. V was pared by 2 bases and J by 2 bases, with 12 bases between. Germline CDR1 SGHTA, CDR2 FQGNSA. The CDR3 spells CASSLSWGLNYGYTF. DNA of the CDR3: TGTGCCAGCAGCTTAAGTTGGGGGCTGAACTATGGCTACACCTTC.

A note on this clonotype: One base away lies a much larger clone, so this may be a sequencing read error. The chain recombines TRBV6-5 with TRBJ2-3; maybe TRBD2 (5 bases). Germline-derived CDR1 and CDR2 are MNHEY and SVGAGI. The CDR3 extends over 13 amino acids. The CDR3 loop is CACSYRSGDTQYF. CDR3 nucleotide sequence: TGTGCCTGCAGTTATCGCTCGGGGGATACGCAGTATTTT.

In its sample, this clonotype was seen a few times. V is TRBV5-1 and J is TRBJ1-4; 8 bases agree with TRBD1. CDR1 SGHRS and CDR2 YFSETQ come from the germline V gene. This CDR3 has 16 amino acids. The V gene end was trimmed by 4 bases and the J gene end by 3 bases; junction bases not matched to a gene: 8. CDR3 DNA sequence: TGCGCCAGCAGCACCGGACAGGGAAGGGCTAATGAAAAACTGTTTTTT. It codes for CASSTGQGRANEKLFF. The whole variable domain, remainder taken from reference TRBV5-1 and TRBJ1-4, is KAGVTQTPRYLIKTRGQQVTLSCSPISGHRSVSWYQQTPGQGLQFLFEYFSETQRNKGNFPGRFSGRQFSNSRSEMNVSTLELGDSALYLCASSTGQGRANEKLFFGSGTQLSVL.

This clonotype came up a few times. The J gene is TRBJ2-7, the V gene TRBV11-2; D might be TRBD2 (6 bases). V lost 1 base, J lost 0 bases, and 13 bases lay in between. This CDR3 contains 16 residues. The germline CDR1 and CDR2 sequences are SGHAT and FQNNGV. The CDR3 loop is CASSLVGGRSSYEQYF. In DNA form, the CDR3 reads TGTGCCAGCAGCTTAGTTGGGGGGAGAAGCTCCTACGAGCAGTACTTC.

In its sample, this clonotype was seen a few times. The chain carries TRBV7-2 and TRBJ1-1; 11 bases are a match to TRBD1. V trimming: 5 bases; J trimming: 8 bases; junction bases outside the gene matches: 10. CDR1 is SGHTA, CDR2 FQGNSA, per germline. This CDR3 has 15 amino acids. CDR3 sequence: CASSPTGTGGLEAFF. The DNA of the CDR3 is TGTGCCAGCAGCCCTACCGGGACAGGGGGTTTGGAAGCTTTCTTT.

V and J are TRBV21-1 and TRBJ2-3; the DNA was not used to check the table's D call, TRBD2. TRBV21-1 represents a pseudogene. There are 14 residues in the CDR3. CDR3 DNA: TGTGCCAGCAGCACTCGAGGGAACACAGATACGCAGTATTTT. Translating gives CASSTRGNTDTQYF.

For the CDR3, the DNA is TGTGCCAGCAGCTTCGGTAATGAAAAACTGTTTTTT. Its protein is CASSFGNEKLFF. The chain is built from TRBV5-6 and TRBJ1-4; D ambiguous. CDR1 SGHDT and CDR2 YYEEEE come from the germline V gene. Trimming stripped 2 bases from V and 4 bases from J, with 3 bases between. The CDR3 is 12 residues long.

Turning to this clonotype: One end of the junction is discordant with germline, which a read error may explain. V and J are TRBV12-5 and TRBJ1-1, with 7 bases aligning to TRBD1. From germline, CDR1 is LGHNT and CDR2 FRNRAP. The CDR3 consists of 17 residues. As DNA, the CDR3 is TGTGCTAGTGGTTTGCCCAGGGACAGCTACCAGAACGCTGAAGCTTTCTTT. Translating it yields CASGLPRDSYQNAEAFF.

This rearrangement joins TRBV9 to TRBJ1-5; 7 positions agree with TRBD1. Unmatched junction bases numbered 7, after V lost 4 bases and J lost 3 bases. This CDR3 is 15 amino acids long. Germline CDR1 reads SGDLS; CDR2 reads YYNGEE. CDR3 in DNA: TGTGCCAGCAGCTCTACGGGACAGAACAATCAGCCCCAGCATTTT. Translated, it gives CASSSTGQNNQPQHF.

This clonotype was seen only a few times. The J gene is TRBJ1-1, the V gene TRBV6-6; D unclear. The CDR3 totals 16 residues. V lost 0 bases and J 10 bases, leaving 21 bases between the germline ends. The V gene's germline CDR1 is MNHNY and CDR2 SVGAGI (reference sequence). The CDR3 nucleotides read TGTGCCAGCAGTTACTCACGGTCGGCCGCCCCCAGAAGAGCTTTCTTT. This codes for CASSYSRSAAPRRAFF.

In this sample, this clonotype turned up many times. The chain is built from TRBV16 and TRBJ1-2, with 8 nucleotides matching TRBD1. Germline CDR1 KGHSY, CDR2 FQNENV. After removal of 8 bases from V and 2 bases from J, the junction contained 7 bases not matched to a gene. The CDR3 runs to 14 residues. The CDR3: CASRRTGFNYGYTF. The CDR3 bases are TGTGCCAGCCGCCGGACAGGGTTCAACTATGGCTACACCTTC. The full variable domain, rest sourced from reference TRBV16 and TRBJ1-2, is GEEVAQTPKHLVRGEGQKAKLYCAPIKGHSYVFWYQQVLKNEFKFLISFQNENVFDETGMPKERFSAKCLPNSPCSLEIQATKLEDSAVYFCASRRTGFNYGYTFGSGTRLTVV.

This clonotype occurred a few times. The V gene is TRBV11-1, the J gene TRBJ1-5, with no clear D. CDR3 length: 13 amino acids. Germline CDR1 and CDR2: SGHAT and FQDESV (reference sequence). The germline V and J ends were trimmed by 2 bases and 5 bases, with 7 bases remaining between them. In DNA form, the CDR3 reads TGTGCCAGCAGCTTAACGGACGATCAGCCCCAGCATTTT. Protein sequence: CASSLTDDQPQHF.

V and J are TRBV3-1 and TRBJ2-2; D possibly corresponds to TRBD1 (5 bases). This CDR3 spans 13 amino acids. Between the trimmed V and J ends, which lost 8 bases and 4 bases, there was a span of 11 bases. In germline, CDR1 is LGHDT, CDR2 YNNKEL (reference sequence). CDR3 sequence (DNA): TGTGCCAGCCACCAGGGAATCACCGGGGAGCTGTTTTTT. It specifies CASHQGITGELFF.

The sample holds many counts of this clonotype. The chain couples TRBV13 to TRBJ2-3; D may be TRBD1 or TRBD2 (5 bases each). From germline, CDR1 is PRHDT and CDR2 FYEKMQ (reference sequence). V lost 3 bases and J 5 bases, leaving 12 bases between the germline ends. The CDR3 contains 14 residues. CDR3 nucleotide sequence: TGTGCCAGCAGCTTGGGGGTAGCCGGAGATACGCAGTATTTT. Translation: CASSLGVAGDTQYF.

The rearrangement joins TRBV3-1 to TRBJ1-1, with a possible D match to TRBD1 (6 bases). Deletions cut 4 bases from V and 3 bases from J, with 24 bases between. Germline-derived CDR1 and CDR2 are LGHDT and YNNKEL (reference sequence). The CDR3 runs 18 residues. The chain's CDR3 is CASSPLLGARGGDTEAFF. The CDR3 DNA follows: TGTGCCAGCAGCCCACTTTTGGGGGCACGAGGTGGGGACACTGAAGCTTTCTTT.

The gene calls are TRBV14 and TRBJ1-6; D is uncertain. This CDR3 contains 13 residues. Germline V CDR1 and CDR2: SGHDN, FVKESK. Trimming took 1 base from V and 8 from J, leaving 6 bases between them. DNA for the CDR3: TGTGCCAGCAGCCAAGTCGTACATTCACCCCTCCACTTT. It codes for CASSQVVHSPLHF.

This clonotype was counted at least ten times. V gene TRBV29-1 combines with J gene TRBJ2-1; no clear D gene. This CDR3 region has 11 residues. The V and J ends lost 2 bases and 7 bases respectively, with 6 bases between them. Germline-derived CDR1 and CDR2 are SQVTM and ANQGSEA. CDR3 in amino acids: CSVEKQNEQFF. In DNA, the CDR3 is TGCAGCGTTGAAAAACAGAATGAGCAGTTCTTC.